These T cell receptor beta chains were read from a single sample in a study of human T cells and chemical hapten exposure. TCRdb analysed the RACE reads with MiXCR anew, one entry per CDR3 protein. The sample has roughly 380,000 distinct CDR3 sequences; around 5.5% are singletons. The starting material was whole blood, obtained in connection with sensitization to the hapten diphenylcyclopropenone (DPC). The receptors come from a woman in her fifties or sixties with alopecia areata. Some clones in this sample may be carry-over from other donors' samples. CDR3s leave out the opening cysteine and the closing phenylalanine or tryptophan. D genes are given only for firm matches.

D: .
V: TRBV18
CDR3: ASSVILSGANVLT

D: .
V: TRBV7-2
CDR3: ASSPPVGNSPLH

D: TRBD1
V: TRBV4-1
CDR3: ASSYGTGGRETQY

D: TRBD2
V: TRBV9
CDR3: ASSGTSLDTQY

D: TRBD1
V: TRBV5-1
CDR3: ATTWPGQGASSTDTQY

D: .
V: TRBV3-1
CDR3: ASSHGGTGELF

D: .
V: TRBV27
CDR3: ASLPGHLNTEAF

D: TRBD2
V: TRBV28
CDR3: ASRRGGKEETQY

D: TRBD1
V: TRBV29-1
CDR3: SVEDRLTNYGYT

D: .
V: TRBV28
CDR3: ASGMGEGTDTQY

D: .
V: TRBV12-3/TRBV12-4
CDR3: ASSLARGPNEKLF

D: .
V: TRBV7-8
CDR3: ASSAFRAANQPQH

D: .
V: TRBV9
CDR3: ASSADGHEQY

D: .
V: TRBV20-1
CDR3: SARDPRQNYGYT

D: .
V: TRBV5-1
CDR3: ASSLGRGGDGDTQY

D: .
V: TRBV12-3/TRBV12-4
CDR3: ASSAWGADYNEQF

D: TRBD2
V: TRBV6-6
CDR3: ASRPTSGGSSSYNEQF

D: .
V: TRBV29-1
CDR3: SVENGFTDTQY

D: .
V: TRBV6-5
CDR3: ASREEGYSYGYT

D: TRBD2
V: TRBV29-1
CDR3: SVPTSGSTDTQY

D: TRBD2
V: TRBV4-2
CDR3: ASSQDWVAGNNEQF

D: TRBD2
V: TRBV11-2
CDR3: ASSRKLADTSTDTQY

D: .
V: TRBV6-2/TRBV6-3
CDR3: ASQRQDSNQPQH

D: .
V: TRBV25-1
CDR3: ASSGRYYGYT

D: TRBD2
V: TRBV7-9
CDR3: ASSPRAGLDPYNEQF

D: TRBD1
V: TRBV2
CDR3: ASRIPGQGPYEQY

D: .
V: TRBV12-5
CDR3: ASGGGNQPQH

D: TRBD2
V: TRBV5-1
CDR3: ASSLGAGGPEETQY

D: TRBD2
V: TRBV7-6
CDR3: ASSHPLAGESTDTQY

D: TRBD1
V: TRBV2
CDR3: ASSGRGSTDTQY

D: .
V: TRBV29-1
CDR3: SVGSRGQDLVNEQY

D: TRBD1
V: TRBV29-1
CDR3: SVETGLLGGEQY

D: .
V: TRBV7-9
CDR3: ASSLKGRGHEQY

D: .
V: TRBV12-3/TRBV12-4
CDR3: ASFRTVPRGMNTEAF

D: .
V: TRBV4-1
CDR3: ASSQDRGPADTQY

D: .
V: TRBV13
CDR3: ASSLGTGNLNTEAF

D: .
V: TRBV5-1
CDR3: ASSLAPGYERY

D: .
V: TRBV28
CDR3: ASSFGVYSNQPQH